The rows below give T cell receptor beta chains drawn from one sample of a study of CD8 T cells in ankylosing spondylitis. TCRdb itself ran the 5' RACE reads through MiXCR, one entry per CDR3 protein. The sample carries about 140,000 distinct CDR3 sequences, around 7.9% recorded once. The sequenced sample was blood, either unsorted or a sorted T cell fraction (not recorded which). Every receptor here comes from a female donor with ankylosing spondylitis or in good health (not recorded which). Both conserved end residues are part of each CDR3. A D gene is named only where the DNA matches it firmly. Some rows have no size entry. The others give once, few or many, or a class for an expanded clone.

TRBV5-3,TRBJ1-4,-,-,CARSPGSVNEKLFF,TGTGCCAGGAGCCCCGGGAGCGTTAATGAAAAACTGTTTTTT
TRBV20-1,TRBJ1-2,-,many,CSVPSPGYTF,TGCAGTGTCCCGTCACCCGGCTACACCTTC
TRBV12-3/TRBV12-4,TRBJ2-5,-,many,CASSPDYQETQYF,TGTGCCAGCAGCCCGGACTACCAAGAGACCCAGTACTTC
TRBV29-1,TRBJ2-5,-,many,CSVVDRYQETQYF,TGCAGCGTCGTGGACAGATACCAAGAGACCCAGTACTTC
TRBV5-6,TRBJ2-1,TRBD2,many,CASTGTRAYNEQFF,TGTGCCAGTACCGGGACTAGGGCCTACAATGAGCAGTTCTTC
TRBV28,TRBJ1-6,-,many,CASSGDITNSPLHF,TGTGCCAGCAGTGGGGACATTACTAATTCACCCCTCCACTTT
TRBV5-8,TRBJ1-2,-,-,CASSQAPNYGYTF,TGTGCCAGCAGCCAGGCTCCTAACTATGGCTACACCTTC
TRBV5-1,TRBJ1-1,-,many,CASSWGPGGMNTEAFF,TGCGCCAGCAGCTGGGGACCGGGGGGGATGAACACTGAAGCTTTCTTT
TRBV20-1,TRBJ1-2,-,many,CSASLGARANYGYTF,TGCAGTGCTTCCCTTGGGGCACGAGCTAACTATGGCTACACCTTC
TRBV7-2,TRBJ2-5,-,many,CASSPGGARETQYF,TGTGCCAGCAGCCCAGGGGGGGCCAGAGAGACCCAGTACTTC
TRBV12-5,TRBJ1-2,TRBD1,many,CASAHGQGYGYTF,TGTGCTAGTGCTCACGGACAGGGGTATGGCTACACCTTC
TRBV9,TRBJ2-1,-,many,CASSVADRKAQFF,TGTGCCAGCAGCGTCGCCGACAGGAAAGCCCAGTTCTTC
TRBV4-2,TRBJ1-2,-,-,CASSQERLNYGYTF,TGTGCCAGCAGCCAAGAACGGTTAAACTATGGCTACACCTTC
TRBV4-1,TRBJ1-5,TRBD1,many,CASSQVRTGQPQHF,TGCGCCAGCAGCCAAGTCCGGACAGGGCAGCCCCAGCATTTT
TRBV5-1,TRBJ1-2,TRBD1,few,CASSLAGQGSGYTF,TGCGCCAGCAGCTTGGCGGGACAGGGCTCTGGCTACACCTTC
TRBV3-1,TRBJ2-1,TRBD1,many,CASSLGQDSYNEQFF,TGTGCCAGCAGCCTCGGACAGGACTCCTACAATGAGCAGTTCTTC
TRBV4-1,TRBJ1-1,-,many,CASSQGWGAFEAFF,TGCGCCAGCAGCCAAGGTTGGGGGGCTTTTGAAGCTTTCTTT
TRBV3-1,TRBJ2-3,-,many,CASSSEMDTQYF,TGTGCCAGCAGCTCAGAGATGGATACGCAGTATTTT
TRBV29-1,TRBJ2-4,-,few,CSVRPQGLNIQYF,TGCAGCGTCCGCCCACAGGGCCTAAACATTCAGTACTTC
TRBV12-3/TRBV12-4,TRBJ2-2,TRBD1,many,CASRPGQGPGELFF,TGTGCCAGCAGACCGGGACAGGGCCCCGGGGAGCTGTTTTTT
TRBV6-6,TRBJ2-5,-,few,CASRKEQETQYF,TGTGCCAGCAGGAAGGAACAAGAGACCCAGTACTTC
TRBV12-3/TRBV12-4,TRBJ2-7,-,many,CASSLALGGAAYEQYF,TGTGCCAGCAGTTTAGCGCTCGGCGGCGCCGCCTACGAGCAGTACTTC
TRBV20-1,TRBJ2-4,-,many,CSANSLAKNIQYF,TGCAGTGCTAACAGTCTAGCCAAAAACATTCAGTACTTC
TRBV18,TRBJ1-5,-,many,CASSLGGLGQPQHF,TGTGCCAGCTCCCTGGGCGGTTTGGGGCAGCCCCAGCATTTT
TRBV15,TRBJ2-7,-,many,CATSRDVTAGDEQYF,TGTGCCACCAGCAGAGATGTGACCGCTGGGGACGAGCAGTACTTC
TRBV28,TRBJ2-1,TRBD2,many,CASSLHGTSFHGEQFF,TGTGCCAGCAGTTTACACGGGACTAGCTTCCATGGTGAGCAGTTCTTC